This T cell receptor (beta chain) was captured in a study of siplizumab effects on memory and regulatory T cells. Overall study results and limits: Naive T cells apparently outstripped memory cells in diversity and seemed major alloresponse contributors.

The method was immunoSEQ multiplex PCR; TCRdb's version includes in-frame clones alone and lacks a portion of them. The sample consists of about 100,000 clones, about 92% of them appearing once. This clone was detected once. Its antigen is still unknown. CDR3 size: 15 residues. Germline V gene sequence: CDR1 SEHNR, CDR2 FQNEAQ (reference sequence). With 5 bases removed from V and 5 bases from J, the gap between germline ends came to 18 bases. The TCR originated in a human donor in good health. The genes are TRBV7-9 and TRBJ1-2; no clear D. Input material: Tregs sorted from blood. The CDR3 DNA reads TGTGCCAGCAGCCGAGGCCGGGCCTTAGATTATGGCTACACCTTC. It specifies CASSRGRALDYGYTF.